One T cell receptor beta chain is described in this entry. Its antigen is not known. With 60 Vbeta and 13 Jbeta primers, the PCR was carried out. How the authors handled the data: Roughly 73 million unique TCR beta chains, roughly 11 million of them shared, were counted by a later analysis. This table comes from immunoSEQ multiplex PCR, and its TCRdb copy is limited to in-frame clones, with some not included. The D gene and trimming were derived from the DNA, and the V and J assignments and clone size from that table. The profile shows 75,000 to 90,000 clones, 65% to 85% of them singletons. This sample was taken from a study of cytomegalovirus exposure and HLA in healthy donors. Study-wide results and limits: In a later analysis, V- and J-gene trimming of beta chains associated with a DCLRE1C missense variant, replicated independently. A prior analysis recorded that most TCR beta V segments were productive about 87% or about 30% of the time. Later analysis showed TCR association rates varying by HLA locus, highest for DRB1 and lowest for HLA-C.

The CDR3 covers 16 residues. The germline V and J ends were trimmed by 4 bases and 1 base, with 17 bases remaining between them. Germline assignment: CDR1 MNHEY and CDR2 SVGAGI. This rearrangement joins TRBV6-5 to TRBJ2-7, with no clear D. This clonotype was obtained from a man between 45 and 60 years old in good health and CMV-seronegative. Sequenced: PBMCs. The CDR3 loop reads CASSFQLPSLSYEQYF. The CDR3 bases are TGTGCCAGCAGTTTTCAACTTCCAAGTTTATCCTACGAGCAGTACTTC.